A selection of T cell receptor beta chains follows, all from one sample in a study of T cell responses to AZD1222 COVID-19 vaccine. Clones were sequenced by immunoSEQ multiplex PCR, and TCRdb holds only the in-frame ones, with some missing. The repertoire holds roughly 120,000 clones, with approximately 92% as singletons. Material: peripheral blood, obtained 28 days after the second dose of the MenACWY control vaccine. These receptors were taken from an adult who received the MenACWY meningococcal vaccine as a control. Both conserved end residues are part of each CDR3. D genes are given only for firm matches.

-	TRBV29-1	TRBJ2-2	CSAEGRANTGELFF	TGCAGCGCTGAAGGCAGGGCAAACACCGGGGAGCTGTTTTTT
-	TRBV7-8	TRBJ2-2	CASSEGTTGELFF	TGTGCCAGCAGCGAGGGTACGACCGGGGAGCTGTTTTTT
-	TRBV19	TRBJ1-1	CASSTRGNTEAFF	TGTGCCAGTAGTACGAGGGGGAACACTGAAGCTTTCTTT
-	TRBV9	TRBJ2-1	CASSPSGGGSSSYNEQFF	TGTGCCAGCAGCCCAAGCGGCGGGGGCTCTAGCTCCTACAATGAGCAGTTCTTC
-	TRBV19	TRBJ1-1	CASRGNTEAFF	TGTGCCAGTAGGGGGAACACTGAAGCTTTCTTT
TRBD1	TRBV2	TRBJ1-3	CASQIGQGSSGNTIYF	TGTGCCAGCCAAATCGGACAGGGAAGCTCTGGAAACACCATATATTTT
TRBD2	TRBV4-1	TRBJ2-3	CASSQDASGNPDTQYF	TGCGCCAGCAGCCAAGATGCTAGCGGGAACCCAGATACGCAGTATTTT
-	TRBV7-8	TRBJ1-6	CASSEAGLVGSPLHF	TGTGCCAGCAGCGAGGCGGGACTCGTAGGTTCACCCCTCCACTTT
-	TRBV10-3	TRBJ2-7	CAISEFKVSEQYF	TGTGCCATCAGTGAGTTTAAGGTGTCCGAGCAGTACTTC
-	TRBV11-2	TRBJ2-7	CASSLTAYEQYF	TGTGCCAGCAGCTTAACAGCCTACGAGCAGTACTTC
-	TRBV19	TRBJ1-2	CASAEGTFYGYTF	TGTGCCAGCGCGGAGGGGACCTTCTATGGCTACACCTTC